The 22 T cell receptor beta chains reported below all come from one sample, sequenced in a study of blood T cells in healthy people across ages. Primers used in a second PCR of about 6 to 11 cycles were a sample-barcoded 5' primer and a J-beta primer mix. One entry per CDR3 protein results from TCRdb running MiXCR on the 5' RACE reads. The data show about 800,000 distinct CDR3 sequences, more than 20% seen once. The same data also contributed to another study, on T cells of mothers and their children.

Input material: blood. All receptors come from a boy between 10 and 17 years old in good health.

The rearrangement links TRBV29-1 to TRBJ2-4; D is perhaps TRBD2 (5 bases). Germline V gene lookup returns CDR1 SQVTM and CDR2 ANQGSEA. The CDR3 is made up of 11 amino acids. The V end was cut by 1 base, the J end by 12 bases, with 10 bases between. Here the CDR3 DNA reads TGCAGCGTTGAAGTTCGGGATTCTCAGTACTTC. This encodes CSVEVRDSQYF.

This chain uses TRBV20-1 with TRBJ2-5; 9 bases align to TRBD2. The germline V gene has CDR1 DFQATT and CDR2 SNEGSKA (reference sequence). The CDR3 is made up of 15 amino acids. V lost 5 bases and J lost 11; bases outside the gene matches: 18. The CDR3 sequence is CSAPQGGRALGEQYF. CDR3 in DNA: TGCAGTGCTCCTCAGGGCGGGAGGGCCCTGGGGGAGCAGTACTTC.

This clonotype has only a few counts. The V and J genes are TRBV20-1 and TRBJ2-1, with TRBD2 matching 11 bases. V dropped 2 bases and J dropped 9; count of bases not matched to a gene: 3. The CDR3 loop spans 13 amino acids. Looked up from germline, CDR1 is DFQATT and CDR2 is SNEGSKA (reference sequence). CDR3 protein: CSARPSGGPEQFF. Written as DNA, the CDR3 is TGCAGTGCTAGACCTAGCGGGGGGCCTGAGCAGTTCTTC.

The CDR3 protein is CASSLRSGSETQYF. Here the CDR3 DNA reads TGTGCCAGCAGCTTAAGGTCAGGGTCAGAGACCCAGTACTTC. This sequence joins TRBV7-2 and TRBJ2-5; D perhaps matches TRBD1 (5 bases). The CDR3 totals 14 residues. Looked up from germline, CDR1 is SGHTA and CDR2 is FQGNSA. V lost 2 bases and J 4 bases, leaving 11 bases between the germline ends.

This clonotype was counted between two and nine times. The chain uses TRBV7-2 and TRBJ2-1; TRBD2 matches 10 bases. This CDR3 is 16 amino acids long. Trimming took 5 bases from V and 5 from J; bases not matched to a gene: 9. Germline V gene lookup returns CDR1 SGHTA and CDR2 FQGNSA. CDR3 DNA sequence: TGTGCCAGCAGCGGCCAACTAGCGGGGTTAAACAATGAGCAGTTCTTC. It specifies CASSGQLAGLNNEQFF. The full variable domain, rest sourced from reference TRBV7-2 and TRBJ2-1, is GAGVSQSPSNKVTEKGKDVELRCDPISGHTALYWYRQSLGQGLEFLIYFQGNSAPDKSGLPSDRFSAERTGGSVSTLTIQRTQQEDSAVYLCASSGQLAGLNNEQFFGPGTRLTVL.

This clonotype has a handful of counts. This chain joins TRBV5-1 and TRBJ1-4, with D possibly TRBD1 on 6 matching bases. V was pared by 6 bases and J by 7 bases, with 13 bases between. Germline V lookup: CDR1 SGHRS, CDR2 YFSETQ. The CDR3 sequence is 13 residues long. CDR3 in DNA: TGCGCCAGCACCGGGGGGCAGGGTGAAAAACTGTTTTTT. Its translation is CASTGGQGEKLFF.

The chain recombines TRBV5-1 with TRBJ1-2, with 9 bases aligning to TRBD1. The CDR3 contains 14 residues. The J segment lost 4 bases and the V segment lost 3 bases, leaving 4 bases of the junction unmatched. Germline V lookup: CDR1 SGHRS, CDR2 YFSETQ. CDR3 coding DNA: TGCGCCAGCAGCTCCGGGACAGGGCCCTATGGCTACACCTTC. It codes for CASSSGTGPYGYTF.

The table lists this clonotype with a few counts. The chain uses TRBV4-3 and TRBJ2-3; D unclear. The CDR3 contains 14 residues. Germline CDR1 reads LGHNA; CDR2 reads YSLEER. The ends were cut back, 2 bases at V and 9 bases at J, with 15 bases in the middle. This CDR3 reads CASSQTLELLTQYF. CDR3 nucleotide sequence: TGCGCCAGCAGCCAAACCCTGGAATTGTTAACGCAGTATTTT.

The gene calls are TRBV10-3 and TRBJ2-7; 10 positions agree with TRBD1. V lost 1 base and J lost 7; bases outside the gene matches: 7. This CDR3 spans 15 amino acids. CDR1 is ENHRY and CDR2 is SYGVKD in the germline V gene. The CDR3 region is CAISEFGQGVREQYF. The DNA for the CDR3 is TGTGCCATCAGTGAGTTTGGACAGGGGGTTCGAGAGCAGTACTTC.

The chain uses TRBV29-1 and TRBJ2-5, with a weak D call TRBD1 (5 bases). Germline CDR1 and CDR2: SQVTM and ANQGSEA. The CDR3 contains 14 residues. The V end lost 2 bases, the J end lost 5 bases, and 15 bases lay between the germline ends. CDR3 amino acids: CSVEYGQGMETQYF. The CDR3 coding sequence is TGCAGCGTTGAATACGGCCAGGGAATGGAGACCCAGTACTTC.

There are a few counts of this clonotype. The chain uses TRBV7-9 and TRBJ2-2; 9 bases align to TRBD1. V lost 5 bases and J lost 0; bases outside the gene matches: 4. The CDR3 has 16 residues. Germline V gene data show CDR1 as SEHNR and CDR2 as FQNEAQ (reference sequence). The CDR3 DNA is TGTGCCAGCAGCCACCGGGACAGGGCGAACACCGGGGAGCTGTTTTTT. As protein: CASSHRDRANTGELFF.

In this sample, this clonotype turned up a few times. The V call is TRBV5-5, the J call TRBJ2-3, with 8 bases that match TRBD2. From germline, CDR1 is SGHKS and CDR2 YYEKEE (reference sequence). CDR3 size: 15 residues. J gave up 2 bases and V 4 bases, and 6 bases lay outside the gene matches. CDR3 in DNA: TGTGCCAGCAGCGGGCGACTAGCGAACACAGATACGCAGTATTTT. Protein: CASSGRLANTDTQYF.

The chain combines TRBV7-2 with TRBJ2-5; 7 bases fit TRBD2. The CDR3 runs to 13 residues. The V gene end was trimmed by 8 bases and the J gene end by 2 bases; junction bases not matched to a gene: 5. Germline CDR1 and CDR2: SGHTA and FQGNSA. The CDR3 coding sequence is TGTGCCAGCCGGGGGGTCACACAAGAGACCCAGTACTTC. This gives the protein CASRGVTQETQYF.

This clonotype appeared a few times. An end of the junction does not agree with germline; a read error may underlie this. This chain joins TRBV9 and TRBJ2-7, with D perhaps TRBD2 (6 bases). The CDR3 totals 15 residues. The germline CDR1 and CDR2 sequences are SGDLS and YYNGEE. CDR3 protein: CASSVLGSGSYGQYF. In DNA, the CDR3 is TGTGCCAGCAGCGTACTCGGTAGCGGCTCCTACGGGCAGTACTTC. Full variable domain (missing parts from reference TRBV9 and TRBJ2-7): DSGVTQTPKHLITATGQRVTLRCSPRSGDLSVYWYQQSLDQGLQFLIQYYNGEERAKGNILERFSAQQFPDLHSELNLSSLELGDSALYFCASSVLGSGSYGQYFGPGTRLTVT.

This chain connects TRBV5-1 to TRBJ2-7; maybe TRBD2 (6 bases). This CDR3 spans 13 amino acids. CDR1 SGHRS and CDR2 YFSETQ come from the germline V gene. The germline V and J ends were trimmed by 4 bases and 3 bases, with 11 bases remaining between them. The CDR3 DNA reads as TGCGCCAGCAGCGTCCTCGGGGGCTACGAGCAGTACTTC. The encoded protein is CASSVLGGYEQYF.

The V and J genes are TRBV2 and TRBJ1-2; the D gene is possibly TRBD1 (5 bases). Germline CDR1 reads SNHLY; CDR2 reads FYNNEI. The length of the CDR3 is 15 residues. V dropped 3 bases and J dropped 5 bases, with 16 bases sitting between them. The CDR3, as DNA: TGTGCCAGCAGTGACCAGGGTTTGGGTAGATATGGCTACACCTTC. Residues: CASSDQGLGRYGYTF.

This clonotype occurred a few times. V usage is TRBV30 and J usage is TRBJ1-2, with no clear D. CDR3 length equals 13 residues. The germline gives CDR1 GTSNPN, CDR2 SVGIG (reference sequence). Trimming pared 2 bases from V and 5 bases from J, leaving 12 bases between. The CDR3 sequence: CAWSTRAGYGYTF. Written as DNA, the CDR3 is TGTGCCTGGAGTACAAGGGCTGGATATGGCTACACCTTC.

This clonotype was picked up many times. J is TRBJ2-4 and V is TRBV20-1; the match to TRBD2 covers 15 bases. With 0 bases clipped from V and 8 bases from J, the junction kept 11 bases outside the gene matches. The CDR3 length is 18 residues. CDR1 and CDR2 (germline): DFQATT, SNEGSKA (reference sequence). The CDR3 DNA reads as TGCAGTGCTAGAGATGGGACTAGCGGGAGGCCACAGGGGTACATTCAGTACTTC. It yields the protein CSARDGTSGRPQGYIQYF.

J is TRBJ2-4 and V is TRBV7-2; TRBD2 might be the D (6 bases). Germline V lookup: CDR1 SGHTA, CDR2 FQGNSA. V lost 1 base and J 15 bases, leaving 16 bases between the germline ends. This CDR3 contains 13 residues. The CDR3 nucleotides read TGTGCCAGCAGCTTAGGAGTCATGGGACTTATGTACTTC. It specifies CASSLGVMGLMYF.

This clonotype has just a few counts. V and J are TRBV29-1 and TRBJ2-1; D might be TRBD1 or TRBD2, each matching 5 bases. This CDR3 region has 14 residues. CDR1 and CDR2 from the germline V gene are SQVTM and ANQGSEA. Trimming took off 6 bases at V and 7 bases at J, with 19 bases between the two ends. This CDR3 is CSVDNRDGDNEQFF. CDR3 sequence (DNA): TGCAGCGTCGACAACCGGGACGGTGATAATGAGCAGTTCTTC.

This clonotype appeared a few times. The gene calls are TRBV7-9 and TRBJ2-5, with D perhaps matching TRBD1 (6 bases). The better agreement between TRBJ2-1 and the DNA end casts doubt on the J call. The CDR3 length is 15 residues. Germline CDR1 is SEHNR and CDR2 is FQNEAQ (reference sequence). CDR3 bases: TGTGCCAGCAGCCTCACCTCCAACAGGGCCAATGAGCAGTTCTTC. It specifies CASSLTSNRANEQFF.

The sample holds a few counts of this clonotype. This sequence joins TRBV7-8 and TRBJ1-5; 9 positions agree with TRBD1. V lost 2 bases to trimming and J lost 6 bases; unmatched junction nucleotides: 8. The length of the CDR3 is 16 residues. Germline V gene data show CDR1 as SGHVS and CDR2 as FQNEAQ. CDR3 nucleotide sequence: TGTGCCAGCAGCTTAATGAACAGGGGGCAGAGTCAGCCCCAGCATTTT. Translated, it gives CASSLMNRGQSQPQHF.